The 16 T cell receptor beta chains given below trace back to one sample, sequenced in a study of cytomegalovirus exposure and HLA in healthy donors. The study ran its PCR with 60 Vbeta and 13 Jbeta primers. The assay was immunoSEQ multiplex PCR, and TCRdb's table has in-frame clones only and misses some. This repertoire shows 150,000 to 200,000 clones, roughly 73% found once; its top ten account for about 1.4%. Sequenced material: PBMCs. Receptors were obtained from a young woman in good health and CMV-seronegative.

This clone ranks as medium-sized. This rearrangement joins TRBV5-5 to TRBJ2-1, with 7 nucleotides matching TRBD2. Germline V gene sequence: CDR1 SGHKS, CDR2 YYEKEE (reference sequence). V was pared by 0 bases and J by 6 bases, with 6 bases of the junction left unmatched. CDR3 length: 15 residues. The CDR3 spells CASSLGGGGVNEQFF. The CDR3 nucleotides are TGTGCCAGCAGCTTGGGGGGCGGGGGTGTCAATGAGCAGTTCTTC.

This clone occurred many times. This chain connects TRBV14 to TRBJ2-1; weak D call: TRBD1 (6 bases). Trimming pared 1 base from V and 14 bases from J, leaving 12 bases between. This CDR3 spans 12 amino acids. Germline assignment: CDR1 SGHDN and CDR2 FVKESK. CDR3 DNA: TGTGCCAGCAGCCAAGTTGTGGGGGCAGAGTTCTTC. Translated: CASSQVVGAEFF. Based on the CDR3 plus reference TRBV14 and TRBJ2-1, the full variable domain is EAGVTQFPSHSVIEKGQTVTLRCDPISGHDNLYWYRRVMGKEIKFLLHFVKESKQDESGMPNNRFLAERTGGTYSTLKVQPAELEDSGVYFCASSQVVGAEFFGPGTRLTVL.

The chain carries TRBV18 and TRBJ1-1; D is uncertain. This CDR3 has 13 amino acids. CDR1 and CDR2 (germline): KGHSH, LQKENI. V shed 2 bases and J shed 8 bases, with 12 bases lying between them. CDR3 nucleotides: TGTGCCAGCTCACCAGGGCAGGTCGGCGAAGCTTTCTTT. Translation gives CASSPGQVGEAFF. The variable domain in full, with the rest retrieved from reference TRBV18 and TRBJ1-1, is NAGVMQNPRHLVRRRGQEARLRCSPMKGHSHVYWYRQLPEEGLKFMVYLQKENIIDESGMPKERFSAEFPKEGPSILRIQQVVRGDSAAYFCASSPGQVGEAFFGQGTRLTVV.

V gene TRBV5-1 combines with J gene TRBJ1-2, with no clear D. The CDR3 consists of 14 residues. Germline V gene data show CDR1 as SGHRS and CDR2 as YFSETQ. V dropped 7 bases and J dropped 2 bases, with 15 bases sitting between them. The CDR3, as DNA: TGCGCCAGCGGTTTATCCCCCGCGAACTATGGCTACACCTTC. Protein product: CASGLSPANYGYTF.

This sequence joins TRBV2 and TRBJ1-5, with a tentative D call TRBD1 (6 bases). CDR1 and CDR2 from the germline V gene are SNHLY and FYNNEI. V was shortened by 3 bases and J by 3 bases, with 12 bases between the two germline ends. The CDR3 is 15 amino acids. The CDR3 here is CASSEGGQNNQPQHF. DNA of the CDR3: TGTGCCAGCAGTGAGGGTGGACAGAACAATCAGCCCCAGCATTTT.

There are a few counts of this clone. The CDR3 is CASSVVIDYEQYF. DNA of the CDR3: TGTGCCAGCAGTGTTGTGATAGACTACGAGCAGTACTTC. The chain recombines TRBV2 with TRBJ2-7, with D uncertain. CDR1 is SNHLY and CDR2 is FYNNEI in the germline V gene. The CDR3 sequence is 13 residues long. V shed 4 bases and J shed 3 bases, with 10 bases lying between them.

The chain joins TRBV11-1 to TRBJ1-1, with 7 bases that match TRBD1. The V segment lost 2 bases and the J segment 5 bases; nucleotides outside the gene matches: 8. Germline assignment: CDR1 SGHAT and CDR2 FQDESV (reference sequence). The CDR3 runs 15 residues. CDR3 sequence reads: CASSLWDSLETEAFF. Here the CDR3 DNA reads TGTGCCAGCAGCTTATGGGACAGCCTCGAGACTGAAGCTTTCTTT.

The V gene is TRBV4-1, the J gene TRBJ2-1; D is ambiguous. The CDR3 is 15 residues long. From germline, CDR1 is MGHRA and CDR2 YSYEKL. Trimming left V 1 base short and J 5 bases short, with 12 bases between. Here the CDR3 DNA reads TGCGCCAGCAGCCAAGCACGCCAGGCAAACAATGAGCAGTTCTTC. Translation gives CASSQARQANNEQFF.

V is TRBV9 and J is TRBJ2-2; TRBD2 matches 9 bases. The V segment lost 4 bases and the J segment 4 bases; nucleotides outside the gene matches: 5. CDR3 size: 15 residues. Germline assignment: CDR1 SGDLS and CDR2 YYNGEE. CDR3 residues: CASSKAGGPTGELFF. DNA of the CDR3: TGTGCCAGCAGCAAAGCGGGGGGTCCCACCGGGGAGCTGTTTTTT.

This chain joins TRBV5-5 and TRBJ2-7; a possible D gene is TRBD1 (7 bases). Trimming left V 1 base short and J 2 bases short, with 16 bases between. Germline CDR1 and CDR2: SGHKS and YYEKEE (reference sequence). The CDR3 totals 16 residues. In DNA, the CDR3 is TGTGCCAGCAGCTTGCAGGGGGGAGGACCGACCTACGAGCAGTACTTC. The encoded protein is CASSLQGGGPTYEQYF.

V usage is TRBV18 and J usage is TRBJ1-1; the D gene is possibly TRBD1 (6 bases). The CDR3 is 19 amino acids. Germline V gives CDR1 KGHSH, CDR2 LQKENI. The germline V and J ends were trimmed by 0 bases and 1 base, with 21 bases remaining between them. This CDR3 reads CASSPPEQQGLPPNTEAFF. The CDR3 nucleotides read TGTGCCAGCTCACCACCAGAACAACAGGGATTGCCACCGAACACTGAAGCTTTCTTT.

The chain uses TRBV7-9 and TRBJ1-1; D possibly corresponds to TRBD1 (6 bases). Germline CDR1 reads SEHNR; CDR2 reads FQNEAQ (reference sequence). V dropped 5 bases and J dropped 0 bases, with 10 bases sitting between them. The CDR3 extends over 14 amino acids. The CDR3 loop reads CASSPGVMNTEAFF. CDR3 coding DNA: TGTGCCAGCAGCCCAGGGGTAATGAACACTGAAGCTTTCTTT. The complete variable domain, with remaining parts taken from reference TRBV7-9 and TRBJ1-1, reads DTGVSQNPRHKITKRGQNVTFRCDPISEHNRLYWYRQTLGQGPEFLTYFQNEAQLEKSRLLSDRFSAERPKGSFSTLEIQRTEQGDSAMYLCASSPGVMNTEAFFGQGTRLTVV.

The rearrangement joins TRBV5-1 to TRBJ1-6; the D is unclear. The CDR3 is 13 residues long. V was shortened by 0 bases and J by 5 bases, with 3 bases between the two germline ends. The V gene's germline CDR1 is SGHRS and CDR2 YFSETQ. The CDR3 nucleotides read TGCGCCAGCAGCTTGGCGGATAATTCACCCCTCCACTTT. This encodes CASSLADNSPLHF.

The count of this clone is one. This chain joins TRBV7-3 and TRBJ2-1; 7 nucleotides align to TRBD1. V was pared by 7 bases and J by 9 bases, with 9 bases of the junction left unmatched. Germline V gene data show CDR1 as SGHTA and CDR2 as FQGTGA. The length of the CDR3 is 13 residues. In DNA form, the CDR3 reads TGTGCCAGCAATGACAGGGTGGGGAGTGAGCAGTTCTTC. Its translation: CASNDRVGSEQFF.

The V and J genes are TRBV5-1 and TRBJ2-6; D may be TRBD2 (5 bases). Germline CDR1 reads SGHRS; CDR2 reads YFSETQ. V lost 3 bases to trimming and J lost 0 bases, with 25 bases between them. The CDR3 totals 21 residues. In DNA form, the CDR3 reads TGCGCCAGCAGCTCCACCACCCTTCGGGGAGAAATCAGCTCTGGGGCCAACGTCCTGACTTTC. This codes for CASSSTTLRGEISSGANVLTF.

CDR3 coding DNA: TGTGCCTGGAGTGTACGCGGGACTAGCGATGAGACCCAGTACTTC. It yields the protein CAWSVRGTSDETQYF. The chain links TRBV30 to TRBJ2-5; TRBD2 matches at 10 bases. This CDR3 is 15 amino acids long. V dropped 0 bases and J dropped 5; count of bases not matched to a gene: 6. The germline V gene has CDR1 GTSNPN and CDR2 SVGIG (reference sequence). Full variable domain (remainder filled in from reference TRBV30 and TRBJ2-5): SQTIHQWPATLVQPVGSPLSLECTVEGTSNPNLYWYRQAAGRGLQLLFYSVGIGQISSEVPQNLSASRPQDRQFILSSKKLLLSDSGFYLCAWSVRGTSDETQYFGPGTRLLVL.